A single TCR beta chain is shown here with its context. The data stem from a study of blood T cell repertoires in COVID-19. Sequenced by immunoSEQ multiplex PCR; TCRdb stores in-frame clones only, minus some. The top ten clones hold 15% to 20% of a sample with almost 95,000 clones, around 88% of them seen once. Per germline, CDR1 LGHNA and CDR2 YSLEER. V lost 0 bases and J lost 7, with 21 bases in between. The CDR3 length is 17 residues. This TCR derives from an older woman with COVID-19, enrolled during active disease. The rearrangement uses TRBV4-3 and TRBJ1-2; maybe TRBD1 (6 bases). The sample taken for sequencing was peripheral blood. CDR3 DNA: TGCGCCAGCAGCCAAGAAGGGGGGGCATCTCAAAGAGGTGGCTACACCTTC. This sequence encodes CASSQEGGASQRGGYTF.